The sequence of this T cell receptor (beta chain) was determined in a study of blood T cells in healthy people across ages. General observations from the study: A strong correlation was seen between TCR beta diversity and naive T cell percentage.

As concerns this clonotype: Its antigen is as yet unknown.

In terms of origin and age, donors were healthy Caucasian individuals from Russia aged 6 to 90. Extraction of total RNA produced a minimum of 5.5 micrograms from each sample. V shed 4 bases and J 4 bases; nucleotides not matched to a gene: 7. CDR3 length: 18 amino acids. Germline loops: CDR1 MNHEY, CDR2 SVGAGI. A second 7 to 11 cycle PCR used barcoded and J-beta primers. At least 2.5 million CDR3-containing paired-end reads were obtained per sample. Via MiXCR, TCRdb re-called the 5' RACE reads, giving one row per CDR3 protein. The table lists about 1 million distinct CDR3 sequences, 35% to 55% of them singletons, with 18% in the top ten.

Sequencing was done on a sample of blood. The receptor's source is an older woman in good health. The genes are TRBV6-5 and TRBJ2-1, with 16 bases identical to TRBD2. The CDR3 DNA reads as TGTGCCAGCAGTTCGGGACTAGCGGGAGGGCCTCGGTACAATGAGCAGTTCTTC. Protein sequence: CASSSGLAGGPRYNEQFF.